This T cell receptor beta chain was identified during a study of T cells in Graves' hyperthyroidism and ophthalmopathy (dated by TCRdb to between 2018 and 2020). For the wider study: Peripheral blood was collected at initial diagnosis, before any treatment. To identify distinguishing TCR V-J signatures, a discovery cohort of 100 or so patients was used, comprising 43 with Graves' ophthalmopathy and some 57 with stable Graves' hyperthyroidism. Prospective prediction of ophthalmopathy was tested in an independent validation cohort consisting of roughly 19 hyperthyroidism patients and some 16 patients who later progressed to ophthalmopathy. The 95 to 100 discovery patients were randomly divided into training and test sets at a 7:3 ratio. Thyroid tissue and blood T-cell repertoires from six or seven Graves' hyperthyroidism patients were also compared in the study. Once sampling was done, hyperthyroidism patients were given methimazole at a starting dose of 30 mg daily, whereas ophthalmopathy patients were given high-dose intravenous methylprednisolone. The paper describes TCR Vbeta CDR3 sequencing of more than 120 peripheral blood samples, made up of fewer than 50 ophthalmopathy patients, 70 to 80 hyperthyroidism patients and some 17 progressor patients.

Here is what the overall study found, with its caveats: Sample size was not statistically predetermined, and blinding of investigators to group allocation was not performed. Blood samples also contained most of the expanded thyroid clonotypes (frequency above 0.001), which suggests that blood repertoires may reflect thyroid immune responses. In validation, the model predicted progression to ophthalmopathy with over 60% sensitivity and around 72% specificity, a median of roughly seven months before onset. Ophthalmopathy was separated from stable hyperthyroidism by a 13 V-J signature model, with around 90% sensitivity and 81% to 83% specificity obtained in cross-validation and 80%/75% obtained in testing.

Moderately to severely active disease, a Clinical Activity Score of at least 3, a NOSPECS grade of at least 4, and a duration under 3 months were present in ophthalmopathy patients. Any patient with an uncontrolled infection, another autoimmune disease, pregnancy or lactation was excluded. Diagnoses were based on clinical symptoms, serum thyroxine and TRAb, thyroid ultrasound and orbital computed tomography. Ficoll-Paque density gradient centrifugation was used to isolate PBMCs from 8 to 10 ml of fresh peripheral blood. Total RNA was extracted using Trizol reagent, and RNA quality was assessed on an Agilent 2100 Bioanalyzer. The TCR beta CDR3 regions were amplified from RNA transcripts. A first-round RT-PCR of the TCR CDR3 used the HTBI primer set with the Qiagen OneStep RT-PCR kit. Libraries were constructed in a second round of multiplex PCR, after which size selection and purification were carried out. The libraries were sequenced on an Illumina HiSeq2000 using paired-end 100 bp reads. On the study's bioinformatics: Raw data were processed with SOAPnuke, discarding reads with adapters, uncalled bases, mean Phred below 15, or no exact constant-primer or identifier match. High-quality paired reads were merged using COPE v1.2.5, and each unique nucleotide sequence was defined as a clonotype. Clonotypes were aligned to IMGT TRBV, TRBD and TRBJ reference segments using MiTCR v1.1. Analysis was restricted to V-J combinations with a frequency above 0.0001, which covered 99% to 99.2% of repertoires. A TCS score was defined as the ratio between F50 (clonal expansion) and ExV (chaos), using BLOSUM62-based TCRdist between CDR3 peptides within each V-J. Welch's t-statistics and random forest reduced around 510 V-J features to fewer than 15, which were used in a naive Bayes classifier (R e1071). Starting from the raw public reads, TCRdb applied fastp trimming at Q25, assembled clones with MiXCR and retained in-frame beta chains. Duplicate CDR3 protein sequences are folded into a single record with the most common DNA and genes. In this record, the V and J calls reflect TCRdb's handling and not the investigators' own analysis. Recorded for this sample are 500,000 to 550,000 distinct CDR3 sequences; 15% to 20% of them occurred a single time. The top ten hold less than 55% of the sample.

V sheds 6 bases and J sheds 2 bases, leaving 13 bases between their ends. Taken from cysteine to phenylalanine, the CDR3 has 14 residues. Just the 42-base CDR3 DNA is kept, in frame starting at base 1. CDR1 and CDR2 are drawn from the germline V gene (reference sequence): MNHEY, SMNVEV. On this clonotype itself: The clone's antigen remains unknown. Base-call qualities are not available, and no considerably larger clone is one nucleotide away.

This receptor was identified in a man aged 35-49 years with Graves' ophthalmopathy. What was sequenced was blood. Here the chain combines TRBV27 and TRBJ1-1; no D segment can be confidently identified. In nucleotide form, the sequence is TGTGCCAGCAGCCGCCCGGGCCCTAACACTGAAGCTTTCTTT. Its coded protein is CASSRPGPNTEAFF.